This TCR beta chain was captured in a study of shared clonotypes between healthy human individuals. Donors included only healthy HIV-negative adults lacking recent acute infections or vaccinations. Unsorted samples used 85 million to 90 million PBMCs for genomic DNA. As concerns this clone: An end of the junction does not agree with germline; a read error may underlie this.

Germline CDR1 is SSHAT and CDR2 is FNYEAQ (reference sequence). The CDR3 is made up of 14 amino acids. Over several immunoSEQ plates, each subset's genomic DNA was distributed in even portions. How the authors handled the data: Because ImmunoSEQ provided only junction sequences with no quality scores, the filtering differed. Sequencing was performed with immunoSEQ multiplex PCR; in TCRdb, only in-frame clones are kept and a portion is missing. V and J calls and clone size come straight from that table; D and trimming were deduced from the DNA. The sample has some 470,000 clones; 76% are singletons. Sequenced: PBMCs. The chain joins TRBV7-7 to TRBJ2-1; D is unresolved. The source of this sequence is a woman in her forties in good health. Some clones in this sample may be carry-over from other donors' samples. The CDR3 sequence is CASSLPGRPYEQFF. In nucleotides, the CDR3 is TGTGCTAGCAGCTTACCTGGACGACCTTATGAGCAGTTCTTC.